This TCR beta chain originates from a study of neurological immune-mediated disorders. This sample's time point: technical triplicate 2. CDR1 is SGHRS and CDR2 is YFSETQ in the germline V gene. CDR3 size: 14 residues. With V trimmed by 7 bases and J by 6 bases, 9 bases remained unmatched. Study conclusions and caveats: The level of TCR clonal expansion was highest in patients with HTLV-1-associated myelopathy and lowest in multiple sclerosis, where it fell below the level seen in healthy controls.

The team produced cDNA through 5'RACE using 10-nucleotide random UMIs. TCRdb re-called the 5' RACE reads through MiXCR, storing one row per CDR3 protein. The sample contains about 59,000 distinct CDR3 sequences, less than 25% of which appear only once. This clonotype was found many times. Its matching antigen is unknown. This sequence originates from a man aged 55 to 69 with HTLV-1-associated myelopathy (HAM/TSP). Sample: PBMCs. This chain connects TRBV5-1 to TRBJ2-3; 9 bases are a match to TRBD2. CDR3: CASRIAGVRDTQYF. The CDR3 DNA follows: TGCGCCAGCCGTATAGCGGGAGTGAGGGATACGCAGTATTTT.